This T cell receptor beta chain was obtained from a study of T cell responses to AZD1222 COVID-19 vaccine. Study-wide background: It was second doses at about 4 or about 12 weeks that were pooled. General study points: Donor demographics were predominantly white British with a female majority; clonal diversity may be underestimated.

Worth noting for this clone: The target antigen is unknown.

Produced via immunoSEQ multiplex PCR; TCRdb's table is partial and in-frame only. The data hold 45,000 or so clones, with 83% observed a single time. V lost 3 bases to trimming and J lost 8 bases; unmatched junction nucleotides: 5. The V gene's germline CDR1 is MRHNA and CDR2 SNTAGT. This CDR3 contains 13 residues. The sample consisted of peripheral blood, taken on day 0 of AZD1222 vaccination. The chain has TRBV6-4 and TRBJ1-1; 8 bases align to TRBD1. This receptor was taken from an adult in good health. CDR3 bases: TGTGCCAGCAGTGATGGGACAGGAGGGGAAGCTTTCTTT. Its protein product is CASSDGTGGEAFF.